This TCR beta chain appears in the sequencing data of a study of Graves' ophthalmopathy and Graves' hyperthyroidism. The authors amplified TCR beta CDR3 regions from RNA transcripts. First-round RT-PCR with HTBI primers preceded a second-round multiplex PCR. TCRdb re-called the multiplex PCR reads with MiXCR, one entry per CDR3 protein. The sample has fewer than 250,000 distinct CDR3 sequences, 29% seen once. The table lists this clonotype with many counts. Its antigen is not known. Study-wide findings and caveats: Using 13 signatures, a model distinguished ophthalmopathy from stable hyperthyroidism, reaching 85% to 90% sensitivity and about 81% specificity. Most expanded clonotypes in thyroid above 0.001 frequency also showed up in blood.

The CDR3 extends over 14 amino acids. V was clipped by 6 bases and J by 2 bases, with 10 bases between them. Germline-derived CDR1 and CDR2 are LNHNV and YYDKDF (reference sequence). Sequencing used peripheral blood. This receptor was identified in a man over 45 with Graves' ophthalmopathy. The chain joins TRBV15 to TRBJ2-2; no reliable D call. Here the CDR3 DNA reads TGTGCCACCAGGACGACCCATAACACCGGGGAGCTGTTTTTT. Amino acids: CATRTTHNTGELFF.